The TCR beta chain under discussion was sequenced for a study of radiation and T cells in renal cell carcinoma. Study background: Nephrectomy followed 15 Gy stereotactic body radiation by 4 weeks. The study, taken as a whole, reports: From baseline, blood top tumor clonotypes peaked at 2 weeks post-radiation.

Libraries were prepared by immunoSEQ multiplex PCR; TCRdb keeps only in-frame clonotypes and omits some of them. Of approximately 94,000 clones listed, under 90% were seen once; the top ten hold more than 5.5%. In the case of this clone: The antigen is not known.

Time point described: baseline pretreatment blood. Noted treatment: 15 Gy SBRT to primary tumor, nephrectomy 4 weeks later. Blood was sampled at baseline, 2 weeks and 4 weeks after SBRT. This renal cell carcinoma was of the clear cell type. This clonotype originated in a man in his 60s with renal cell carcinoma. The sample consisted of blood, taken from a patient whose treatment included radiotherapy and nephrectomy.

The CDR3 nucleotides read TGTGCCAGCAGCTTGACAGGGAACCAGCCCCAGCATTTT. This gives the protein CASSLTGNQPQHF. J is TRBJ1-5 and V is TRBV5-8, with D possibly TRBD1 on 6 matching bases. Trimming removed 1 base at V and 7 bases at J, with 9 bases between. In germline, CDR1 is SGHTS, CDR2 YDEGEE. This CDR3 has 13 residues.